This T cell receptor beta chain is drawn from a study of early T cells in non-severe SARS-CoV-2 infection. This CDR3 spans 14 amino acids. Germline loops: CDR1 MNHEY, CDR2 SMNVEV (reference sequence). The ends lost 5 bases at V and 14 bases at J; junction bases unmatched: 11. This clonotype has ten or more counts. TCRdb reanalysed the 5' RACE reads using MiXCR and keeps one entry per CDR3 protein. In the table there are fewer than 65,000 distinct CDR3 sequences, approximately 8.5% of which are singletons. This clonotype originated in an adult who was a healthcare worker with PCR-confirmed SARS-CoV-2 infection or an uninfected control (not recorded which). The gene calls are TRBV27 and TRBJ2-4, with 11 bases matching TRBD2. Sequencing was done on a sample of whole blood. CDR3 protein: CASSPSGTSGLKYF. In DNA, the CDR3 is TGTGCCAGCAGTCCCTCCGGGACTAGCGGACTAAAGTACTTC.